The 22 T cell receptor beta chains below were found in one sample sequenced in a study of OX40 agonist ivuxolimab in advanced cancers. Sequencing used immunoSEQ multiplex PCR; TCRdb keeps in-frame clones, though not all of them. The sample has tens of thousands of clones, under 75% seen once. The source was CD4+ or CD8+ T cells sorted from blood, collected in a trial of the OX40 agonist ivuxolimab. The source is an adult with an advanced solid tumor such as melanoma, head and neck, liver or kidney cancer.

The rearrangement links TRBV27 to TRBJ2-7, with a weak D call TRBD2 (6 bases). CDR1 is MNHEY and CDR2 is SMNVEV in the germline V gene (reference sequence). The germline V and J ends were trimmed by 2 bases and 0 bases, with 14 bases remaining between them. The CDR3 is 16 residues long. The CDR3, as DNA: TGTGCCAGCAGTTTAACTACTAGCAGTAGCTCCTACGAGCAGTACTTC. Its translation is CASSLTTSSSSYEQYF.

The rearrangement uses TRBV5-1 and TRBJ1-6; D is unclear. V lost 4 bases, J lost 5 bases, and 13 bases lay in between. In germline, CDR1 is SGHRS, CDR2 YFSETQ. The CDR3 length is 15 residues. In nucleotides, the CDR3 is TGCGCCAGCAGCCGGGCGGGAAAGAATAATTCACCCCTCCACTTT. Translating gives CASSRAGKNNSPLHF.

The genes are TRBV4-3 and TRBJ1-1, with no clear D. CDR1 is LGHNA, CDR2 YSLEER, per germline. The CDR3 covers 15 residues. With 4 bases removed from V and 1 base from J, the gap between germline ends came to 13 bases. The CDR3 spells CASSPLKEKNTEAFF. The CDR3 DNA is TGCGCCAGCAGCCCACTTAAGGAGAAGAACACTGAAGCTTTCTTT.

This chain uses TRBV10-1 with TRBJ1-6; D ambiguous. V was cut by 3 bases and J by 5 bases, with 8 bases left in between. The length of the CDR3 is 14 residues. Germline V gene sequence: CDR1 WNHNN, CDR2 SYGVQD (reference sequence). CDR3 in amino acids: CASSERTHNSPLHF. The CDR3, as DNA: TGCGCCAGCAGTGAAAGGACCCATAATTCACCCCTCCACTTT.

The chain carries TRBV28 and TRBJ1-5; D remains ambiguous. The CDR3 has 20 residues. V gave up 5 bases and J gave up 0 bases, with 26 bases separating them. Germline CDR1 reads MDHEN; CDR2 reads SYDVKM. The CDR3 is CASSPPRVLGDGYSNQPQHF. CDR3 nucleotides: TGTGCCAGCAGTCCCCCCCGGGTCCTTGGCGACGGTTATAGCAATCAGCCCCAGCATTTT.

The chain uses TRBV7-9 and TRBJ1-2; 9 nucleotides line up with TRBD1. The length of the CDR3 is 17 residues. Per the germline V gene, CDR1 is SEHNR and CDR2 is FQNEAQ (reference sequence). With 6 bases clipped from V and 8 bases from J, the junction kept 19 bases outside the gene matches. The CDR3 bases are TGTGCCAGCAGGACCGATCTTACAGGGGGCGACCCAAGGGGCTACACCTTC. Its protein product is CASRTDLTGGDPRGYTF. Variable domain in full (rest from reference TRBV7-9 and TRBJ1-2): DTGVSQNPRHKITKRGQNVTFRCDPISEHNRLYWYRQTLGQGPEFLTYFQNEAQLEKSRLLSDRFSAERPKGSFSTLEIQRTEQGDSAMYLCASRTDLTGGDPRGYTFGSGTRLTVV.

Details on this clone: A junction end diverges from the germline sequence, so it may reflect a read error. The rearrangement uses TRBV7-7 and TRBJ2-5, with 8 bases fitting TRBD2. The DNA end lines up better with TRBJ2-7; the J call may be wrong. The germline CDR1 and CDR2 sequences are SSHAT and FNYEAQ (reference sequence). The CDR3 covers 12 residues. CDR3 coding DNA: TGTGCTAGCAGCTCTGCGGGGGGCGAGCAGTACTTC. It translates to CASSSAGGEQYF.

By proportion, this clone is medium-sized (0.01 to 0.1%). The V and J genes are TRBV30 and TRBJ2-1; D is unclear. The CDR3 runs to 14 residues. Germline V gene sequence: CDR1 GTSNPN, CDR2 SVGIG (reference sequence). V lost 0 bases and J 4 bases, leaving 10 bases between the germline ends. CDR3 protein: CAWSVNTDYNEQFF. The CDR3 DNA reads TGTGCCTGGAGTGTAAACACCGATTACAATGAGCAGTTCTTC.

Concerning this clone itself: Distinct nucleotide sequences in the sample also encode this CDR3. The V gene is TRBV9, the J gene TRBJ1-6; D uncertain. Deletions cut 0 bases from V and 7 bases from J, with 8 bases between. This CDR3 has 14 amino acids. In germline, CDR1 is SGDLS, CDR2 YYNGEE. CDR3 sequence: CASSVGGTNSPLHF. CDR3 nucleotide sequence: TGTGCCAGCAGCGTAGGTGGCACCAATTCACCCCTCCACTTT.

CDR3 coding DNA: TGTGCCAGCAGCTCCACTACCCTTGGGGGGGCCCAAGAGACCCAGTACTTC. This encodes CASSSTTLGGAQETQYF. This rearrangement joins TRBV5-4 to TRBJ2-5, with a possible D match to TRBD2 (7 bases). Germline CDR1 and CDR2: SGHNT and YYREEE (reference sequence). The V end was cut by 3 bases, the J end by 1 base, with 19 bases between. The CDR3 is made up of 17 amino acids.

J is TRBJ2-1 and V is TRBV6-1; D possibly matches TRBD1 or TRBD2 (5 bases each). Between the trimmed V and J ends, which lost 6 bases and 5 bases, there was a span of 17 bases. The CDR3 runs to 15 residues. Germline V lookup: CDR1 MNHNS, CDR2 SASEGT. The chain's CDR3 is CASRPGPWTDNEQFF. CDR3 DNA: TGTGCCAGCAGACCGGGGCCATGGACGGACAATGAGCAGTTCTTC.

This clone has a handful of counts. The chain couples TRBV5-1 to TRBJ2-5; D not certain. The CDR3 length is 14 residues. CDR1 is SGHRS and CDR2 is YFSETQ in the germline V gene. Trimming shortened V by 0 bases and J by 0 bases, and 6 bases separated the two germline ends. The CDR3 loop is CASSLGGYQETQYF. The CDR3 DNA reads TGCGCCAGCAGCTTGGGAGGCTACCAAGAGACCCAGTACTTC.

The chain couples TRBV4-2 to TRBJ1-2; D might be TRBD1 (5 bases). V dropped 0 bases and J dropped 8 bases, with 13 bases sitting between them. Germline V gene sequence: CDR1 LGHNA, CDR2 YNFKEQ. CDR3 size: 14 residues. DNA for the CDR3: TGTGCCAGCAGCCAAGATACCGGGACGGAAGGCTACACCTTC. It codes for CASSQDTGTEGYTF.

The chain is built from TRBV29-1 and TRBJ1-2, with TRBD1 matching over 8 bases. CDR1 is SQVTM and CDR2 is ANQGSEA in the germline V gene. The CDR3 is 16 amino acids. Trimming cost V 7 bases and J 1 base; bases outside gene matches: 14. Written as DNA, the CDR3 is TGCAGCGCCTCCCCCGAATGGGGACAGGTTAACTATGGCTACACCTTC. Amino acid sequence: CSASPEWGQVNYGYTF.

The chain carries TRBV19 and TRBJ1-6; possibly TRBD1 for D (6 bases). There are 13 residues in the CDR3. Looked up from germline, CDR1 is LNHDA and CDR2 is SQIVND (reference sequence). V lost 9 bases and J lost 4, with 10 bases in between. This chain's CDR3 is CASGGQYNSPLHF. For the CDR3, the DNA is TGTGCCAGCGGAGGACAGTATAATTCACCCCTCCACTTT.

CDR3 in DNA: TGTGCCAGCAGCTCATTGGGGGAAAAACTGTTTTTT. Amino acid sequence: CASSSLGEKLFF. This chain links TRBV9 with TRBJ1-4, with D uncertain. This CDR3 is 12 amino acids long. CDR1 and CDR2 (germline): SGDLS, YYNGEE. Trimming took 4 bases from V and 8 from J, leaving 9 bases between them.

This clone came up many times. The chain recombines TRBV29-1 with TRBJ1-1; 10 bases agree with TRBD1. Losses at the gene ends were 7 bases for V and 12 bases for J; bases not matched to a gene: 11. CDR1 and CDR2 from the germline V gene are SQVTM and ANQGSEA. This CDR3 region has 12 residues. DNA of the CDR3: TGCAGCGCCATCGTGGGGACAGGGGTAACTTTCTTT. Its translation: CSAIVGTGVTFF. The full variable domain, its missing parts supplied by reference TRBV29-1 and TRBJ1-1, is SAVISQKPSRDICQRGTSLTIQCQVDSQVTMMFWYRQQPGQSLTLIATANQGSEATYESGFVIDKFPISRPNLTFSTLTVSNMSPEDSSIYLCSAIVGTGVTFFGQGTRLTVV.

The rearrangement uses TRBV25-1 and TRBJ2-5; D may match TRBD1 or TRBD2 (6 bases each). The CDR3 contains 13 residues. V was pared by 8 bases and J by 3 bases, with 13 bases between. CDR1 is MGHDK and CDR2 is SYGVNS in the germline V gene. The CDR3 nucleotides are TGTGCCAGCTCCTCAGGGGAGGAAGAGACCCAGTACTTC. Translation: CASSSGEEETQYF. The variable domain in full, with the rest retrieved from reference TRBV25-1 and TRBJ2-5, is EADIYQTPRYLVIGTGKKITLECSQTMGHDKMYWYQQDPGMELHLIHYSYGVNSTEKGDLSSESTVSRIRTEHFPLTLESARPSHTSQYLCASSSGEEETQYFGPGTRLLVL.

The V gene is TRBV4-2, the J gene TRBJ2-5, with a weak D call TRBD1 (6 bases). V gave up 4 bases and J gave up 10 bases, with 16 bases separating them. The CDR3 has 13 amino acids. Germline V lookup: CDR1 LGHNA, CDR2 YNFKEQ. In DNA, the CDR3 is TGTGCCAGCAGCCCCCGGACAGTGGGGGACCAGTACTTC. Encoded protein: CASSPRTVGDQYF.

This chain uses TRBV5-6 with TRBJ1-5, with D tentatively TRBD1 (5 bases). The CDR3 is 15 residues long. Germline-derived CDR1 and CDR2 are SGHDT and YYEEEE. The V gene lost 4 bases and the J gene lost 0 bases, with 11 bases spanning the gap. CDR3 region: CASSAGGGSNQPQHF. The DNA for the CDR3 is TGTGCCAGCAGCGCCGGCGGGGGTAGCAATCAGCCCCAGCATTTT.

CDR3 nucleotides: TGCAGCGTTGAAAGGTGGGGACGGACCGGGGAGCTGTTTTTT. It is translated as CSVERWGRTGELFF. V gene TRBV29-1 combines with J gene TRBJ2-2, with D perhaps assigned TRBD1 or TRBD2 (5 bases each). V was trimmed by 2 bases and J by 5 bases, leaving 12 bases between them. CDR3 length equals 14 residues. In germline, CDR1 is SQVTM, CDR2 ANQGSEA.

This sequence joins TRBV14 and TRBJ2-3, with 8 nucleotides matching TRBD2. Germline assignment: CDR1 SGHDN and CDR2 FVKESK. This CDR3 spans 15 amino acids. With 4 bases clipped from V and 1 base from J, the junction kept 4 bases outside the gene matches. CDR3 coding DNA: TGTGCCAGCAGCCCGCGGGGGGTTGGCACAGATACGCAGTATTTT. Protein sequence: CASSPRGVGTDTQYF.